This T cell receptor beta chain is drawn from a study of cytomegalovirus exposure and HLA in healthy donors. Study observations and caveats: Researchers counted around 170 TCR beta chains as cytomegalovirus-associated.

With regard to this clone: Its antigen is unknown.

Germline V lookup: CDR1 KGHSH, CDR2 LQKENI. The CDR3 spans 12 residues. Trimming shortened V by 6 bases and J by 4 bases, and 7 bases separated the two germline ends. It was with 60 Vbeta and 13 Jbeta primers that the PCR ran. In the study's own analysis: As a later analysis found, there were about 80 million unique TCR beta chains, of which around 10 million were shared. Generated by immunoSEQ multiplex PCR, the TCRdb table keeps only in-frame clones and is missing some. V and J calls plus clone size are reproduced from that table; the DNA served to infer D and trimming. The data contain 120,000 to 150,000 clones, around 79% of them singletons.

The chain links TRBV18 to TRBJ1-5, with a tentative D call TRBD1 (6 bases). This receptor was identified in a woman in her 30s in good health and CMV-seronegative. Sequencing input: PBMCs. The DNA of the CDR3 is TGTGCCAGCTCGACAGGAAATCAGCCCCAGCATTTT. Translating it yields CASSTGNQPQHF.